A selection of T cell receptor beta chains follows, all from one sample in a study of blood T cell repertoires in COVID-19. The repertoire was sequenced with immunoSEQ multiplex PCR; TCRdb's copy has only in-frame clones and lacks some. In the table there are about 140,000 clones, approximately 80% of which are singletons. The source material was peripheral blood. These receptors were obtained from a woman in her sixties or seventies with active or convalescent COVID-19. CDR3s include the opening cysteine and the closing phenylalanine or tryptophan. The order of the fields is clone size, J gene, V gene, D gene, CDR3 DNA, CDR3 protein. The D gene is left open where the match is weak. Clone size appears in some rows only: once, few, many, or a class for an expanded clone.

abundance: -
j_gene: TRBJ1-2
v_gene: TRBV7-9
d_gene: -
CDR3nt: TGTGCCAGCAGCTCCGACAGACAGCATCCTAACTATGGCTACACCTTC
CDR3aa: CASSSDRQHPNYGYTF

abundance: few
j_gene: TRBJ2-1
v_gene: TRBV4-1
d_gene: TRBD1
CDR3nt: TGCGCCAGCAGCCAAGGGACAGGACCCGATGAGCAGTTCTTC
CDR3aa: CASSQGTGPDEQFF

abundance: -
j_gene: TRBJ1-6
v_gene: TRBV27
d_gene: TRBD1
CDR3nt: TGTGCCAGCAGTTTGGAACAGGGGCGATCACCCCTCCACTTT
CDR3aa: CASSLEQGRSPLHF

abundance: once
j_gene: TRBJ1-2
v_gene: TRBV11-2
d_gene: -
CDR3nt: TGTGCCAGCAGACGACCGTGGGGCAAAGATAGTGGCTACACCTTC
CDR3aa: CASRRPWGKDSGYTF

abundance: -
j_gene: TRBJ1-1
v_gene: TRBV4-1
d_gene: -
CDR3nt: TGCGCCAGCAGCCAAGCTCGTGCAGTGAACACTGAAGCTTTCTTT
CDR3aa: CASSQARAVNTEAFF

abundance: -
j_gene: TRBJ2-7
v_gene: TRBV7-8
d_gene: TRBD1
CDR3nt: TGTGCCAGCAGCACGCACCGGGACAGGGGAAGAGGCGAGCAGTACTTC
CDR3aa: CASSTHRDRGRGEQYF

abundance: -
j_gene: TRBJ2-2
v_gene: TRBV5-1
d_gene: TRBD2
CDR3nt: TGCGCCAGCAGCTTGACTAGCGGGAGTCCCGGGGAGCTGTTTTTT
CDR3aa: CASSLTSGSPGELFF

abundance: many
j_gene: TRBJ1-6
v_gene: TRBV28
d_gene: -
CDR3nt: TGTGCCAGCAGGAGACATACTTTTAATTCACCCCTCCACTTT
CDR3aa: CASRRHTFNSPLHF

abundance: few
j_gene: TRBJ1-1
v_gene: TRBV4-2
d_gene: -
CDR3nt: TGTGCCAGCAGCCAAGATAGGGGCAGTTCAAGACCGAACACTGAAGCTTTCTTT
CDR3aa: CASSQDRGSSRPNTEAFF

abundance: -
j_gene: TRBJ1-6
v_gene: TRBV10-2
d_gene: -
CDR3nt: TGCGCCAGCAGATCCGAGACAGGTTATAATTCACCCCTCCACTTT
CDR3aa: CASRSETGYNSPLHF

abundance: -
j_gene: TRBJ1-5
v_gene: TRBV24-1
d_gene: -
CDR3nt: TGTGCCACCAGTGATAACCAAGGGGGGGCGGCTCAGCCCCAGCATTTT
CDR3aa: CATSDNQGGAAQPQHF

abundance: -
j_gene: TRBJ1-2
v_gene: TRBV27
d_gene: -
CDR3nt: TGTGCCAGCAGTATGACGACAGGCTTCTATGGCTACACCTTC
CDR3aa: CASSMTTGFYGYTF

abundance: -
j_gene: TRBJ2-1
v_gene: TRBV6-5
d_gene: TRBD2
CDR3nt: TGTGCCAGCAAGGGCGGGAGCTCCTACAATGAGCAGTTCTTC
CDR3aa: CASKGGSSYNEQFF

abundance: -
j_gene: TRBJ2-5
v_gene: TRBV24-1
d_gene: TRBD1
CDR3nt: TGTGCCACCAGTGATCACCGGGACAGGGTACAAGAGACCCAGTACTTC
CDR3aa: CATSDHRDRVQETQYF

abundance: few
j_gene: TRBJ1-2
v_gene: TRBV13
d_gene: TRBD1
CDR3nt: TGTGCCAGCAGCTCTGACAGGGCCGGACCCTATGGCTACACCTTC
CDR3aa: CASSSDRAGPYGYTF

abundance: -
j_gene: TRBJ2-7
v_gene: TRBV27
d_gene: TRBD1
CDR3nt: TGTGCCAGCAGCCTGAGGACAGGGGGCGATCAGTACTTC
CDR3aa: CASSLRTGGDQYF

abundance: -
j_gene: TRBJ2-3
v_gene: TRBV29-1
d_gene: -
CDR3nt: TGCAGCGTCGACAGCGGCACAGATACGCAGTATTTT
CDR3aa: CSVDSGTDTQYF

abundance: few
j_gene: TRBJ1-5
v_gene: TRBV6-1
d_gene: -
CDR3nt: TGTGCCAGCAGTGAAGGTTGGAGGGATCAGCCCCAGCATTTT
CDR3aa: CASSEGWRDQPQHF

abundance: -
j_gene: TRBJ1-4
v_gene: TRBV7-6
d_gene: -
CDR3nt: TGTGCCAGCAGCTTAGCTAGGGGGAATAATGAAAAACTGTTTTTT
CDR3aa: CASSLARGNNEKLFF